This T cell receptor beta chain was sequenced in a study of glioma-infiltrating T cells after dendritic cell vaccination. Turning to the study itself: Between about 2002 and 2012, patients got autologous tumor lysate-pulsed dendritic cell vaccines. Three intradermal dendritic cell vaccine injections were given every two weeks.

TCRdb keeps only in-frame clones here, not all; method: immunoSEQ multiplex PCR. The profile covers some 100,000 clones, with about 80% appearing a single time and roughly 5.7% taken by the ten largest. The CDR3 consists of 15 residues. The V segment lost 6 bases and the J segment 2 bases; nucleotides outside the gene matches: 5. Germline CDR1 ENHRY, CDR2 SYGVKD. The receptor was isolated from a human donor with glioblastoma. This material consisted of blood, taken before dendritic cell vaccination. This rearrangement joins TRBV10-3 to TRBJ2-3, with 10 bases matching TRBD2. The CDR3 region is CAISQLAGYTDTQYF. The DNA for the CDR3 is TGTGCCATCAGCCAACTAGCGGGATACACAGATACGCAGTATTTT.